The 10 T cell receptor beta chains presented below share a single source sample, sequenced in a study of blood T cell repertoires in COVID-19 (dated by TCRdb to 2020 to 2021). The library was built by means of the immunoSEQ multiplex PCR assay. This is the immuneACCESS table as TCRdb keeps it, with only in-frame sequences that have V and J called. A part of the clones is gone; compared with another copy, unresolved V genes explain less than half, and the rest is unexplained. This sample lists 200,000 to 300,000 clones; about 87% were detected once. Roughly 6.7% of the sample belongs to the ten largest clones. Material for sequencing was peripheral blood. The receptors derive from a young woman with COVID-19, enrolled during active disease.

Written as DNA, the CDR3 is TGTGCCTGCTCAACAGGGTACGAGCAGTACGTC. Amino acid sequence: CACSTGYEQYV. The rearrangement uses TRBV30 and TRBJ2-7; TRBD1 might be the D (6 bases). Trimming stripped 6 bases from V and 4 bases from J, with 10 bases between. CDR1 and CDR2 from the germline V gene are GTSNPN and SVGIG (reference sequence). The CDR3 consists of 11 residues.

The rearrangement uses TRBV28 and TRBJ1-4; 8 nucleotides line up with TRBD1. Looked up from germline, CDR1 is MDHEN and CDR2 is SYDVKM. There are 16 residues in the CDR3. Unmatched junction bases numbered 11, after V lost 6 bases and J lost 5 bases. Here the CDR3 reads CASSIGTGDANEKLFF. Written as DNA, the CDR3 is TGTGCCAGCAGCATTGGGACAGGCGACGCCAATGAAAAACTGTTTTTT.

This clone was picked up a small number of times. The chain recombines TRBV10-1 with TRBJ2-2, with TRBD1 matching 9 bases. V was clipped by 6 bases and J by 4 bases; unmatched bases: 6. CDR1 and CDR2 from the germline V gene are WNHNN and SYGVQD (reference sequence). The CDR3 is 15 residues long. This CDR3 reads CASSPGTGTTGELFF. For the CDR3, the DNA is TGCGCCAGCAGCCCCGGGACAGGGACCACCGGGGAGCTGTTTTTT.

V usage is TRBV14 and J usage is TRBJ2-1; TRBD1 might be the D (6 bases). CDR1 and CDR2 from the germline V gene are SGHDN and FVKESK. The CDR3 runs 20 residues. With 4 bases removed from V and 0 bases from J, the gap between germline ends came to 25 bases. CDR3 DNA sequence: TGTGCCAGCAGCCCGATACGACAGGCAAATTACATCCGCTCCTACAATGAGCAGTTCTTC. It is translated as CASSPIRQANYIRSYNEQFF.

V gene TRBV21-1 combines with J gene TRBJ2-7; TRBD2 reflects the table's D call only, with no check against the DNA. TRBV21-1 is a listed pseudogene. CDR3 length: 15 amino acids. In DNA form, the CDR3 reads TGTGCCAGCAAGAAGGACTTTCCGAGCTCCTACGAGCAGTACGTC. Residues: CASKKDFPSSYEQYV.

The chain carries TRBV6-6 and TRBJ1-1; TRBD1 matches at 7 bases. The CDR3 has 13 amino acids. Trimming at V came to 6 bases and at J to 1 base, leaving 2 bases not matched to a gene. Looked up from germline, CDR1 is MNHNY and CDR2 is SVGAGI (reference sequence). CDR3 region: CASRDRKNTEAFF. Written as DNA, the CDR3 is TGTGCCAGCAGGGACAGGAAGAACACTGAAGCTTTCTTT.

J is TRBJ1-4 and V is TRBV3-1 (or the pseudogene TRBV3-2), with D maybe TRBD1 (5 bases). Trimming pared 4 bases from V and 7 bases from J, leaving 13 bases between. CDR1 and CDR2 (germline): LGHDT, YNNKEL (reference sequence). This CDR3 has 14 amino acids. DNA of the CDR3: TGTGCCAGCAGCCGGCGGGACGGGGCTGAAAAACTGTTTTTT. This codes for CASSRRDGAEKLFF.

The rearrangement uses TRBV25-1 and TRBJ1-4; 8 bases match TRBD1. From germline, CDR1 is MGHDK and CDR2 SYGVNS. The CDR3 consists of 16 residues. J was trimmed by 8 bases and V by 1 base; bases with no gene match: 9. The CDR3 region has the DNA TGTGCCAGCAGTGAATCGTCAGGGGGCAATATCGAAAAACTGTTTTTT. This sequence encodes CASSESSGGNIEKLFF.

This rearrangement joins TRBV28 to TRBJ2-7; D gene ambiguous. Looked up from germline, CDR1 is MDHEN and CDR2 is SYDVKM. With 10 bases removed from V and 2 bases from J, the gap between germline ends came to 21 bases. The CDR3 is 15 amino acids. The CDR3 sequence is CATLGDPGPPYEQYF. The CDR3 nucleotides read TGTGCCACCCTTGGCGACCCGGGTCCACCCTACGAGCAGTACTTC. The whole variable domain, filled in from reference TRBV28 and TRBJ2-7, reads DVKVTQSSRYLVKRTGEKVFLECVQDMDHENMFWYRQDPGLGLRLIYFSYDVKMKEKGDIPEGYSVSREKKERFSLILESASTNQTSMYLCATLGDPGPPYEQYFGPGTRLTVT.

This clone was detected only once. This chain joins TRBV30 and TRBJ1-3; TRBD1 might be the D (6 bases). The CDR3 runs 15 residues. In germline, CDR1 is GTSNPN, CDR2 SVGIG (reference sequence). V lost 3 bases and J 0 bases, leaving 12 bases between the germline ends. The CDR3: CAWSRDTDSGNTIYF. The CDR3 DNA reads TGTGCCTGGAGCCGGGACACCGACTCTGGAAACACCATATATTTT.